The 8 T cell receptor beta chains below were found in one sample sequenced in a study of neoadjuvant nivolumab and ipilimumab in lung cancer. Method: immunoSEQ multiplex PCR; TCRdb's copy keeps in-frame clones and lacks some. This sample has over 6,500 clones; roughly 89% occur once, and the top ten carry roughly 2.4%. The sequencing here drew on tumor tissue, taken after neoadjuvant nivolumab, alone or with ipilimumab, at or shortly before surgery. The receptor set was obtained from an adult with non-small cell lung cancer. Some clones in this sample may be carry-over from other donors' samples.

The V gene is TRBV4-3, the J gene TRBJ1-2; D is possibly TRBD1 (5 bases). CDR1 and CDR2 (germline): LGHNA, YSLEER. This CDR3 is 14 amino acids long. Between the trimmed V and J ends, which lost 0 bases and 4 bases, there was a span of 9 bases. CDR3: CASSQEGRSYGYTF. As DNA, the CDR3 is TGCGCCAGCAGCCAAGAGGGACGGAGCTATGGCTACACCTTC.

Details on this clone: One end of the junction does not line up with germline, which may come from a read error. The chain recombines TRBV2 with TRBJ1-3; no definite D call. Germline V gene lookup returns CDR1 SNHLY and CDR2 FYNNEI. CDR3 length: 15 amino acids. The CDR3 region is CASREGYSSGNTIYF. The CDR3 region has the DNA TGTGCCAGCAGAGAAGGTTACAGCTCTGGAAACACCATATATTTT.

This clone was seen just once. The V gene is TRBV6-5, the J gene TRBJ2-2; D not certain. This CDR3 region has 11 residues. V shed 9 bases and J shed 5 bases, with 7 bases lying between them. Germline assignment: CDR1 MNHEY and CDR2 SVGAGI. The CDR3 reads CASRQTGELFF. The CDR3 DNA is TGTGCCAGTCGCCAGACCGGGGAGCTGTTTTTT.

This chain uses TRBV4-2 with TRBJ2-6; 8 bases align to TRBD1. The J segment lost 0 bases and the V segment lost 2 bases, leaving 6 bases of the junction unmatched. The CDR3 is 18 amino acids. CDR1 LGHNA and CDR2 YNFKEQ come from the germline V gene. CDR3 nucleotides: TGTGCCAGCAGCCAACTCGGACAGGGAAGCTCTGGGGCCAACGTCCTGACTTTC. It encodes CASSQLGQGSSGANVLTF.

This chain connects TRBV5-1 to TRBJ2-7; D is ambiguous. The CDR3 length is 17 residues. Germline V lookup: CDR1 SGHRS, CDR2 YFSETQ. The V and J ends lost 4 bases and 2 bases respectively, with 22 bases between them. DNA for the CDR3: TGCGCCAGCAGCGAAAGGTGGCAGGTCTTGGGGACCTACGAGCAGTACTTC. Protein sequence: CASSERWQVLGTYEQYF.

The genes are TRBV7-2 and TRBJ2-3; D gene unclear. CDR1 and CDR2 from the germline V gene are SGHTA and FQGNSA. The length of the CDR3 is 11 residues. Trimming stripped 5 bases from V and 3 bases from J, with 3 bases between. CDR3 coding DNA: TGTGCCAGCAGCCCGACAGATACGCAGTATTTT. It translates to CASSPTDTQYF.

This chain joins TRBV11-2 and TRBJ1-1; D might be TRBD1 (5 bases). This CDR3 has 13 residues. Germline CDR1 is SGHAT and CDR2 is FQNNGV. Trimming removed 3 bases at V and 5 bases at J, with 10 bases between. The CDR3: CASSFQGETEAFF. CDR3 DNA: TGTGCCAGCAGCTTCCAGGGTGAAACTGAAGCTTTCTTT.

The genes are TRBV5-1 and TRBJ1-2; 9 bases agree with TRBD1. Germline V gives CDR1 SGHRS, CDR2 YFSETQ. Unmatched junction bases numbered 12, after V lost 4 bases and J lost 5 bases. The CDR3 loop spans 16 amino acids. CDR3 sequence reads: CASSRDRAYALYGYTF. The CDR3 bases are TGCGCCAGCAGCCGGGACAGGGCATATGCCCTATATGGCTACACCTTC.